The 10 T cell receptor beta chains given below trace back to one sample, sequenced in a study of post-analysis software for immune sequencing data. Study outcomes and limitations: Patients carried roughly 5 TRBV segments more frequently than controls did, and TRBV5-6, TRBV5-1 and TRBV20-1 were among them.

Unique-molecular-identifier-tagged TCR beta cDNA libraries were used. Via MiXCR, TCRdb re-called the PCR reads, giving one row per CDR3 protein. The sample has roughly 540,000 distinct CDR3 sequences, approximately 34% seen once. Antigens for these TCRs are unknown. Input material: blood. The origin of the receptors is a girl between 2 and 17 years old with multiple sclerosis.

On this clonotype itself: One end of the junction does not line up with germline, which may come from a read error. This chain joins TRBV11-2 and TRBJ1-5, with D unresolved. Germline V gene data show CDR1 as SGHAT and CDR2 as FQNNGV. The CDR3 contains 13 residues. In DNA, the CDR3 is TGTGCCTGCAGCTTATCAAGCAATCAGCCCCAGCATTTT. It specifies CACSLSSNQPQHF.

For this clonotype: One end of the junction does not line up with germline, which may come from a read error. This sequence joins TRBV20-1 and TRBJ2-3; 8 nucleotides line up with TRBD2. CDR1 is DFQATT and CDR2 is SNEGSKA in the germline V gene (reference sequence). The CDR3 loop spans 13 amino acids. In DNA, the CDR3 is TGCAGTGCTGAAGCGGGGGCCTCAGATACACAGTATTTT. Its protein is CSAEAGASDTQYF.

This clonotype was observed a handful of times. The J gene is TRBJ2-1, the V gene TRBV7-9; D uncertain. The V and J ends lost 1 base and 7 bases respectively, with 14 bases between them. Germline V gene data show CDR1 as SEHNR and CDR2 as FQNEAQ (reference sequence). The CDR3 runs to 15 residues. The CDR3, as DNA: TGTGCCAGCAGCTTAGGGGGTAGCTTCGGGAATGAGCAGTTCTTC. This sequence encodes CASSLGGSFGNEQFF.

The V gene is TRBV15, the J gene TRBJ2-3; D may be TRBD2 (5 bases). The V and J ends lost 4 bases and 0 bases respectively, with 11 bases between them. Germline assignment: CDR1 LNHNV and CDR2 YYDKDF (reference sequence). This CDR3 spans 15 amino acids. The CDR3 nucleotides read TGTGCCACCAGCACCCAAGACTACAGCACAGATACGCAGTATTTT. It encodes CATSTQDYSTDTQYF.

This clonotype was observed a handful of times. CDR3: CSASPWTSGGGTDTQYF. The CDR3 DNA follows: TGCAGTGCTAGTCCCTGGACTAGCGGGGGAGGTACAGATACGCAGTATTTT. The rearrangement links TRBV20-1 to TRBJ2-3, with TRBD2 identical over 13 bases. The ends lost 3 bases at V and 3 bases at J; junction bases unmatched: 9. The CDR3 runs 17 residues. Germline loops: CDR1 DFQATT, CDR2 SNEGSKA (reference sequence).

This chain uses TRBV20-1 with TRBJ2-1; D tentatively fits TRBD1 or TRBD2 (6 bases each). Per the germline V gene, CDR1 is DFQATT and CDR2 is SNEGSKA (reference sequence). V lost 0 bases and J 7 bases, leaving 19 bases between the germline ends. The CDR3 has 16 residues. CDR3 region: CSARDPQGRRFNEQFF. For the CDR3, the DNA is TGCAGTGCTAGAGATCCTCAGGGGAGGCGATTTAATGAGCAGTTCTTC.

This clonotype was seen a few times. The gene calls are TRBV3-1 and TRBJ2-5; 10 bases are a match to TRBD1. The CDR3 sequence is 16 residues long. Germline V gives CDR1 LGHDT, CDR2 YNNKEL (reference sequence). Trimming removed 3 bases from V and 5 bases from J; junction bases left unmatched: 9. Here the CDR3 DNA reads TGTGCCAGCAGCCAGACAACGACAGGGGGCGTGGAGACCCAGTACTTC. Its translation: CASSQTTTGGVETQYF.

CDR3 nucleotides: TGTGCCAGCGCTGACAGGGGGGGGGATGAGCAGTTCTTC. This translates into CASADRGGDEQFF. V and J are TRBV11-2 and TRBJ2-1; 9 bases map to TRBD1. CDR3 length equals 13 residues. The trim removed 8 bases at V and 8 bases at J, leaving 7 bases unmatched. Germline-derived CDR1 and CDR2 are SGHAT and FQNNGV.

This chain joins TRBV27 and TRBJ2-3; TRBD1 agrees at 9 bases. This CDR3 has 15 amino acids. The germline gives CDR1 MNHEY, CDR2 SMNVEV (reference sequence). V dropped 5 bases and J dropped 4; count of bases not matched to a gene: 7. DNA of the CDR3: TGTGCCAGCAGTGCCATCGGGACAGGGTCAGATACGCAGTATTTT. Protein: CASSAIGTGSDTQYF.

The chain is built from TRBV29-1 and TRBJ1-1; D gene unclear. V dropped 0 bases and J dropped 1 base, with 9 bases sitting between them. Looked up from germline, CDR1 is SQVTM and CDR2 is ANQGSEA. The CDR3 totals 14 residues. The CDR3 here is CSVEDGLQNTEAFF. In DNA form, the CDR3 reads TGCAGCGTTGAAGACGGGCTACAGAACACTGAAGCTTTCTTT.